Below, one T cell receptor (beta chain) is given with its context. The CDR3 is 12 residues long. The V end was cut by 5 bases, the J end by 3 bases, with 8 bases between. The V gene's germline CDR1 is MDHEN and CDR2 SYDVKM. Single viable CD3+CD4+CD8-CD45RO+ cells were sorted as the memory CD4+ T cells. Repertoires were generated with immunoSEQ multiplex PCR, while TCRdb's copy carries only in-frame clones and drops some. The sample includes some 57,000 clones, 65% to 80% of them seen just once. This sample was taken from a study of memory CD4+ T cells and cytomegalovirus serostatus. Sequencing used memory CD4+ T cells from blood. This TCR was sampled from an adult in good health and CMV-seronegative. V is TRBV28 and J is TRBJ2-7; weak D call: TRBD1 (6 bases). CDR3 DNA sequence: TGTGCCAGCAGTATACAGGGCTACGAGCAGTACTTC. As protein: CASSIQGYEQYF.